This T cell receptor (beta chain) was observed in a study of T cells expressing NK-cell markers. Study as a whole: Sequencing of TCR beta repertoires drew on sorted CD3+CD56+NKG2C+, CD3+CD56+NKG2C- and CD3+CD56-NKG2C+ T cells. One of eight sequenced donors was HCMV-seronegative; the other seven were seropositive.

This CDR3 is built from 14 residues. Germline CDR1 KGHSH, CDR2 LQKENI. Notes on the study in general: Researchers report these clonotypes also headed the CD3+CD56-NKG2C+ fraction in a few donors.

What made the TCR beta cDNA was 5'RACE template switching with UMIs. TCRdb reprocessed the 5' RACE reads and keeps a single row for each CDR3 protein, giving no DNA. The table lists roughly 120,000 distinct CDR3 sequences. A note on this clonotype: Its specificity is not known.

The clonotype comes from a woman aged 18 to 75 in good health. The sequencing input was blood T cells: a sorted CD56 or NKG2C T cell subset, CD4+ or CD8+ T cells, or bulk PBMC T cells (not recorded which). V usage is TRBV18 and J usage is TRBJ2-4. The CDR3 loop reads CASSPGLAENIQYF.